The rows below give T cell receptor beta chains drawn from one sample of a study of OX40 agonist ivuxolimab in advanced cancers. The method was immunoSEQ multiplex PCR; TCRdb's version includes in-frame clones alone and lacks a portion of them. This sample carries approximately 49,000 clones, roughly four fifths of them seen once, and the ten largest clones take under 2%. The specimen comprised CD4+ or CD8+ T cells sorted from blood, sampled in a trial of the OX40 agonist ivuxolimab. The receptors here all came from an adult with an advanced solid tumor such as melanoma, head and neck, liver or kidney cancer. Each CDR3 is given without its conserved first and last residue. The D gene is left open where the match is weak.

d_gene | j_gene | v_gene | CDR3aa
. | TRBJ1-3 | TRBV4-1 | ASSQGRTDPESGNTIY
. | TRBJ1-6 | TRBV29-1 | SVGTPNSPLH
TRBD1 | TRBJ2-3 | TRBV5-4 | ASSLGQGADTQY
TRBD2 | TRBJ2-2 | TRBV4-3 | ASSQGTSGTGELF
. | TRBJ1-1 | TRBV9 | ASSARGAGDTEAF
TRBD1 | TRBJ1-1 | TRBV7-9 | ASSLALRGRVTEAF
TRBD1 | TRBJ1-2 | TRBV7-2 | ASNQQGALVGYT
TRBD2 | TRBJ2-7 | TRBV7-9 | ASSFAGAGEQY
. | TRBJ1-6 | TRBV2 | ASMYEQGGRLNSPLH
TRBD1 | TRBJ2-2 | TRBV5-1 | ASSLNRGAGELF
. | TRBJ1-4 | TRBV6-1 | ASRLERAVWEKLF
. | TRBJ1-1 | TRBV28 | ASTGDTEAF
TRBD1 | TRBJ1-2 | TRBV6-6 | ASSYDREMDYT
TRBD1 | TRBJ1-1 | TRBV7-2 | ASSGWTGPGTEAF
TRBD1 | TRBJ2-2 | TRBV30 | ASKQGFNTGELF
. | TRBJ1-4 | TRBV7-8 | ASSLVGGSGNEKLF
TRBD2 | TRBJ2-7 | TRBV5-4 | ASSHAGTRKNHEQY
. | TRBJ1-4 | TRBV9 | ASSVGGDEKLF
. | TRBJ1-6 | TRBV10-3 | AISGTGRRSPLH
. | TRBJ2-1 | TRBV20-1 | SANRYNEQF
TRBD1 | TRBJ2-7 | TRBV6-1 | ASRKGASFYEQY
. | TRBJ1-1 | TRBV11-2 | ASSLGTSTMNTEAF
. | TRBJ2-7 | TRBV7-8 | ASSSPAFSYEQY
. | TRBJ2-7 | TRBV13 | ASSFGFLTGPSYEQY
TRBD1 | TRBJ2-7 | TRBV27 | ASSLIGDRVKEEY
. | TRBJ1-3 | TRBV4-3 | ASSQGLRGQGISGNTIY
. | TRBJ2-1 | TRBV2 | ASSASGVEQF
. | TRBJ2-1 | TRBV7-2 | ASSYVRLTSYNEQF
. | TRBJ1-1 | TRBV5-1 | ASSSGPANTEAF
. | TRBJ1-1 | TRBV9 | ASSGRDTDWTEAF
. | TRBJ2-1 | TRBV7-2 | ASSVVRVNEQF
. | TRBJ2-5 | TRBV11-2 | ASSSANQGEETQY
. | TRBJ2-3 | TRBV7-8 | ASSILVEAQY
. | TRBJ1-2 | TRBV28 | ASSLTVGGYT
TRBD2 | TRBJ2-1 | TRBV2 | ASSERSGSSGEQF
TRBD1 | TRBJ1-1 | TRBV6-4 | ASRKEGTGGESTEAF